These 29 T cell receptor beta chains were sequenced from one sample in a study of blood T cells in healthy people across ages. A second about 6 to 11 cycle PCR used barcoded and J-beta primers. In TCRdb, the 5' RACE reads were re-called with MiXCR into one record per CDR3 protein. Of approximately 350,000 distinct CDR3 sequences in the sample, approximately 47% were seen once. The sequenced sample was blood. These receptors came from a man in his fifties or sixties in good health.

This clonotype was picked up many times. The J gene is TRBJ2-7, the V gene TRBV10-3; D unclear. Trimming pared 7 bases from V and 0 bases from J, leaving 7 bases between. CDR1 and CDR2 (germline): ENHRY, SYGVKD. The CDR3 loop spans 12 amino acids. As DNA, the CDR3 is TGTGCCATCACGTCCGGCTCCTACGAGCAGTACTTC. It translates to CAITSGSYEQYF.

This clonotype was picked up one time. The chain recombines TRBV6-6 with TRBJ2-7; 14 nucleotides line up with TRBD2. The end of the DNA fits TRBJ2-5 better, so the J call may be wrong. The CDR3 contains 13 residues. From germline, CDR1 is MNHNY and CDR2 SVGAGI (reference sequence). The CDR3 bases are TGTGCTACGCGACTAGCGGGAGGGGAGACCCAGTACTTC. Translating it yields CATRLAGGETQYF.

The chain recombines TRBV2 with TRBJ2-5; D call uncertain. V was shortened by 4 bases and J by 1 base, with 10 bases between the two germline ends. The CDR3 consists of 14 residues. Looked up from germline, CDR1 is SNHLY and CDR2 is FYNNEI. CDR3 region: CASSAGIVQETQYF. CDR3 in DNA: TGTGCCAGCAGTGCGGGTATAGTCCAAGAGACCCAGTACTTC.

The chain is built from TRBV6-2 or TRBV6-3 and TRBJ1-4; a weak D match, TRBD1 (5 bases). Germline lookup yields CDR1 MNHEY and CDR2 SVGEGT. This CDR3 is 15 amino acids long. V shed 0 bases and J shed 7 bases, with 12 bases lying between them. The chain's CDR3 is CASSYSAGVSEKLFF. The CDR3 bases are TGTGCCAGCAGTTACTCGGCGGGGGTTTCTGAAAAACTGTTTTTT.

The chain uses TRBV7-2 and TRBJ2-5; no firm D call. Trimming removed 1 base at V and 7 bases at J, with 10 bases between. Germline CDR1 SGHTA, CDR2 FQGNSA. The CDR3 is made up of 13 amino acids. Here the CDR3 reads CASSLVVVGTQYF. CDR3 DNA: TGTGCCAGCAGCTTAGTGGTAGTGGGGACCCAGTACTTC. Combining the CDR3 with reference TRBV7-2 and TRBJ2-5 gives the whole variable domain GAGVSQSPSNKVTEKGKDVELRCDPISGHTALYWYRQSLGQGLEFLIYFQGNSAPDKSGLPSDRFSAERTGGSVSTLTIQRTQQEDSAVYLCASSLVVVGTQYFGPGTRLLVL.

The CDR3 loop is CASNQFATNEKLFF. For the CDR3, the DNA is TGTGCCAGCAACCAATTTGCAACTAATGAAAAACTGTTTTTT. V is TRBV7-2 and J is TRBJ1-4, with no clear D. V lost 7 bases, J lost 0 bases, and 9 bases lay in between. CDR1 is SGHTA, CDR2 FQGNSA, per germline. The CDR3 contains 14 residues.

This clonotype was recorded at least ten times. V usage is TRBV7-9 and J usage is TRBJ1-2; unclear D gene. Trimming stripped 0 bases from V and 0 bases from J, with 8 bases between. The germline gives CDR1 SEHNR, CDR2 FQNEAQ (reference sequence). The CDR3 has 15 residues. Written as DNA, the CDR3 is TGTGCCAGCAGCTTAGCGGCCCGCACTAACTATGGCTACACCTTC. Protein product: CASSLAARTNYGYTF.

The chain employs TRBV24-1 and TRBJ2-3; 7 bases line up with TRBD2. The germline V gene has CDR1 KGHDR and CDR2 SFDVKD. This CDR3 has 16 amino acids. V lost 1 base to trimming and J lost 4 bases; unmatched junction nucleotides: 7. CDR3 region: CATSDLRTRGPDTQYF. CDR3 nucleotide sequence: TGTGCCACCAGTGATTTACGGACTAGGGGTCCAGATACGCAGTATTTT.

The rearrangement joins TRBV12-3 or TRBV12-4 to TRBJ2-2; no clear D. Trimming pared 0 bases from V and 7 bases from J, leaving 6 bases between. This CDR3 is 13 amino acids long. In nucleotides, the CDR3 is TGTGCCAGCAGTTTAGCGGGTAACGGGGAGCTGTTTTTT. Translating gives CASSLAGNGELFF.

There are a few counts of this clonotype. V and J are TRBV29-1 and TRBJ2-7, with 7 bases aligning to TRBD2. The CDR3 covers 12 residues. V lost 5 bases to trimming and J lost 6 bases; unmatched junction nucleotides: 7. CDR1 is SQVTM and CDR2 is ANQGSEA in the germline V gene. CDR3 residues: CSVRAGVVEQYF. The DNA for the CDR3 is TGCAGCGTTCGGGCGGGAGTTGTCGAGCAGTACTTC.

This clonotype appeared many times. The rearrangement links TRBV6-2 or TRBV6-3 to TRBJ2-7; D assignment may be TRBD1 or TRBD2 (5 bases each). Germline V lookup: CDR1 MNHEY, CDR2 SVGEGT. Trimming took 2 bases from V and 2 from J, leaving 10 bases between them. The CDR3 sequence is 14 residues long. The CDR3 here is CASSYGDGPYEQYF. As DNA, the CDR3 is TGTGCCAGCAGTTACGGGGACGGACCCTACGAGCAGTACTTC.

The chain is built from TRBV19 and TRBJ2-1, with no clear D. CDR1 is LNHDA and CDR2 is SQIVND in the germline V gene (reference sequence). Trimming removed 7 bases at V and 5 bases at J, with 18 bases between. The CDR3 totals 15 residues. In DNA, the CDR3 is TGTGCCAGTAAGGGTGGGCCTTCGACCGACAATGAGCAGTTCTTC. Protein: CASKGGPSTDNEQFF.

About this clonotype: This sequence may be a read error, since a much larger clone differs from it by one base. The V call is TRBV2, the J call TRBJ2-1; D is undetermined. The CDR3 spans 13 residues. V was clipped by 4 bases and J by 13 bases, with 17 bases between them. CDR1 is SNHLY and CDR2 is FYNNEI in the germline V gene. CDR3 region: CASSAQLQETQFF. CDR3 DNA sequence: TGTGCCAGCAGTGCACAGTTACAAGAGACCCAGTTCTTC.

The rearrangement links TRBV12-3 or TRBV12-4 to TRBJ2-5; D gene ambiguous. Trimming left V 7 bases short and J 0 bases short, with 9 bases between. The CDR3 covers 13 residues. The CDR3 loop reads CASTNSDQETQYF. The CDR3 bases are TGTGCCAGCACCAACAGCGACCAAGAGACCCAGTACTTC.

V usage is TRBV20-1 and J usage is TRBJ2-5; perhaps TRBD1 as D (6 bases). Trimming left V 6 bases short and J 11 bases short, with 22 bases between. The CDR3 sequence is 13 residues long. Germline lookup yields CDR1 DFQATT and CDR2 SNEGSKA (reference sequence). CDR3 in amino acids: CSASTAGDNEQYF. CDR3 DNA sequence: TGCAGTGCATCGACTGCCGGGGACAATGAGCAGTACTTC.

This clonotype was detected a few times. The rearrangement links TRBV2 to TRBJ2-4; 7 bases line up with TRBD2. CDR1 SNHLY and CDR2 FYNNEI come from the germline V gene. This CDR3 spans 15 amino acids. J lost 2 bases, V lost 6 bases, and 7 bases had no gene match. CDR3 residues: CASRGPGGPKNIQYF. For the CDR3, the DNA is TGTGCCAGCAGGGGGCCGGGAGGACCCAAAAACATTCAGTACTTC.

This clonotype was counted at least ten times. The rearrangement uses TRBV20-1 and TRBJ1-2; maybe TRBD1 (5 bases). With 4 bases removed from V and 3 bases from J, the gap between germline ends came to 18 bases. CDR1 and CDR2 from the germline V gene are DFQATT and SNEGSKA (reference sequence). The CDR3 is made up of 15 amino acids. The CDR3 loop reads CSATPPLEGDYGYTF. The CDR3 nucleotides are TGCAGTGCTACCCCCCCTCTAGAAGGGGACTATGGCTACACCTTC.

V and J are TRBV6-6 and TRBJ2-7; D may be TRBD2 (6 bases). Between the trimmed V and J ends, which lost 2 bases and 7 bases, there was a span of 9 bases. This CDR3 comprises 12 residues. Germline CDR1 MNHNY, CDR2 SVGAGI (reference sequence). In nucleotides, the CDR3 is TGTGCCAGCAGTTACGGGCTAGCGGAGCAGTACTTC. Its translation: CASSYGLAEQYF.

The chain employs TRBV20-1 and TRBJ2-2, with D maybe TRBD1 (5 bases). The CDR3 length is 12 residues. Germline CDR1 and CDR2: DFQATT and SNEGSKA (reference sequence). Trimming cost V 6 bases and J 5 bases, with 10 bases left between them. The CDR3 bases are TGCAGTGCAGGAAAGGGGACCGGGGAGCTGTTTTTT. It translates to CSAGKGTGELFF.

V and J are TRBV7-8 and TRBJ2-4, with 11 bases that match TRBD1. Germline loops: CDR1 SGHVS, CDR2 FQNEAQ. CDR3 length: 16 amino acids. With V trimmed by 1 base and J by 7 bases, 6 bases remained unmatched. The CDR3 sequence: CASSLVGTGGRNIQYF. Written as DNA, the CDR3 is TGTGCCAGCAGCTTAGTGGGGACAGGGGGGAGGAACATTCAGTACTTC.

The chain links TRBV20-1 to TRBJ1-2; D ambiguous. This CDR3 region has 14 residues. Germline CDR1 reads DFQATT; CDR2 reads SNEGSKA (reference sequence). V was trimmed by 6 bases and J by 0 bases, leaving 14 bases between them. CDR3 nucleotides: TGCAGTGCCCCTGAGCGCCGAACTAACTATGGCTACACCTTC. It codes for CSAPERRTNYGYTF.

The chain links TRBV7-2 to TRBJ2-3, with TRBD2 identical over 9 bases. This CDR3 is built from 16 residues. Germline trimming cut 8 bases from V and 2 bases from J; bases unmatched to any gene: 11. The V gene's germline CDR1 is SGHTA and CDR2 FQGNSA. The CDR3 bases are TGTGCCAGCTCCCCCTCTAGCGGGAAAAACACAGATACGCAGTATTTT. This codes for CASSPSSGKNTDTQYF.

This chain uses TRBV6-2 or TRBV6-3 with TRBJ2-5; 13 bases fit TRBD2. The J call may be wrong; the DNA end is better matched by TRBJ2-7. The CDR3 has 16 residues. Germline-derived CDR1 and CDR2 are MNHEY and SVGEGT. CDR3 region: CASSQGTSGNYYEQYF. CDR3 nucleotide sequence: TGTGCCAGCAGCCAAGGGACTAGCGGGAACTACTACGAGCAGTACTTC.

The genes are TRBV4-3 and TRBJ2-1, with unresolved D. Trimming cost V 4 bases and J 4 bases, with 17 bases left between them. CDR3 size: 16 residues. Germline lookup yields CDR1 LGHNA and CDR2 YSLEER. In DNA form, the CDR3 reads TGCGCCAGCAGCCCAAACCTTGCAGCGACGTACAATGAGCAGTTCTTC. Translating it yields CASSPNLAATYNEQFF.

A remark on this clonotype: A read error is possible here, since a much larger clone lies one base away. This chain links TRBV14 with TRBJ2-1, with TRBD1 identical over 8 bases. The CDR3 loop spans 16 amino acids. The germline V gene has CDR1 SGHDN and CDR2 FVKESK. DNA of the CDR3: TGTGCCAGCAGCCATGACAGGGGCCGGATTGTCAATAAGCAGTTCTTC. This encodes CASSHDRGRIVNKQFF.

This chain links TRBV12-3 or TRBV12-4 with TRBJ2-6; D unresolved. CDR3 size: 14 residues. Trimming cost V 4 bases and J 11 bases, with 15 bases left between them. The CDR3 sequence is CASSYGRAQDVLTF. CDR3 bases: TGTGCCAGCAGTTACGGACGGGCCCAGGACGTCCTGACTTTC.

This sequence joins TRBV6-1 and TRBJ2-1; possibly TRBD1 for D (6 bases). CDR1 MNHNS and CDR2 SASEGT come from the germline V gene. Trimming stripped 6 bases from V and 10 bases from J, with 13 bases between. The CDR3 contains 12 residues. Written as DNA, the CDR3 is TGTGCCAGCAGCAGGGGTTATTGGGAGCAGTTCTTC. It is translated as CASSRGYWEQFF.

DNA of the CDR3: TGCAGCGCACAGGGGCCTCCCTCCTACAATGAGCAGTTCTTC. Protein sequence: CSAQGPPSYNEQFF. J is TRBJ2-1 and V is TRBV29-1, with 7 bases aligning to TRBD1. The V gene end was trimmed by 7 bases and the J gene end by 0 bases; junction bases not matched to a gene: 6. The length of the CDR3 is 14 residues. Germline values: CDR1 SQVTM, CDR2 ANQGSEA.

This rearrangement joins TRBV5-1 to TRBJ1-2; TRBD1 matches at 8 bases. Germline V gene lookup returns CDR1 SGHRS and CDR2 YFSETQ. V gave up 4 bases and J gave up 2 bases; unmatched junction bases: 10. The CDR3 length is 16 residues. The CDR3 region has the DNA TGCGCCAGCAGCCCCGGATCGGACAGGGCGAACTATGGCTACACCTTC. Translated, it gives CASSPGSDRANYGYTF. Based on the CDR3 plus reference TRBV5-1 and TRBJ1-2, the full variable domain is KAGVTQTPRYLIKTRGQQVTLSCSPISGHRSVSWYQQTPGQGLQFLFEYFSETQRNKGNFPGRFSGRQFSNSRSEMNVSTLELGDSALYLCASSPGSDRANYGYTFGSGTRLTVV.